This T cell receptor beta chain was identified in a study of OX40 agonist ivuxolimab in advanced cancers. The wider study: Each dose-escalation patient presented with hepatocellular carcinoma, melanoma, renal cell or head and neck cancer. Partial responses, seen in three patients, involved one hepatocellular carcinoma and two cutaneous melanomas. A history of anti-PD-1, anti-PD-L1 or anti-CTLA-4 therapy was acceptable, and 40% had some.

Libraries were prepared by immunoSEQ multiplex PCR; TCRdb keeps only in-frame clonotypes and omits some of them. The data show roughly 66,000 clones, about four fifths seen once. The study's findings and limits: Dose levels from 0.1 to 3.0 mg/kg saw CD4+ and CD8+ blood T cells expand clonally by week 6.

Comment on this clone: Its target is not known.

Germline values: CDR1 MNHEY, CDR2 SVGAGI. V shed 6 bases and J shed 8 bases, with 16 bases lying between them. The CDR3 extends over 13 amino acids. V usage is TRBV6-5 and J usage is TRBJ1-2; TRBD1 might be the D (6 bases). This clonotype was sampled from an adult with an advanced solid tumor such as melanoma, head and neck, liver or kidney cancer. Here the sequenced sample was CD4+ or CD8+ T cells sorted from blood, taken in a trial of the OX40 agonist ivuxolimab. CDR3 coding DNA: TGTGCCAGCAGCCCATTAACAGGGCTCGGCTACACCTTC. Encoded protein: CASSPLTGLGYTF.